What follows are 3 T cell receptor beta chains derived from one specimen sequenced in a study of T cell responses to AZD1222 COVID-19 vaccine. Profiled with immunoSEQ multiplex PCR; TCRdb holds only in-frame clones, not every one. In the table there are about 150,000 clones, 90% to 95% of which are singletons. The sequences come from peripheral blood, collected on day 0 of AZD1222 vaccination. These receptors all come from an adult in good health.

The chain couples TRBV6-5 to TRBJ1-3; 7 nucleotides match TRBD1. The ends lost 3 bases at V and 8 bases at J; junction bases unmatched: 10. CDR3 length: 15 residues. The germline gives CDR1 MNHEY, CDR2 SVGAGI. CDR3 sequence reads: CASSYSRQGVDTIYF. The CDR3 region has the DNA TGTGCCAGCAGTTATTCCCGGCAGGGGGTAGACACCATATATTTT.

The gene calls are TRBV19 and TRBJ1-5; TRBD1 matches 9 bases. The length of the CDR3 is 14 residues. V trimming: 6 bases; J trimming: 4 bases; junction bases outside the gene matches: 4. From germline, CDR1 is LNHDA and CDR2 SQIVND (reference sequence). In DNA, the CDR3 is TGTGCCAGTAGAACGACAGGGGGAAATCAGCCCCAGCATTTT. Residues: CASRTTGGNQPQHF.

The V and J genes are TRBV5-1 and TRBJ1-6, with 7 bases lining up with TRBD1. Germline assignment: CDR1 SGHRS and CDR2 YFSETQ. The V segment lost 0 bases and the J segment 12 bases; nucleotides outside the gene matches: 21. The CDR3 runs 19 residues. In nucleotides, the CDR3 is TGCGCCAGCAGCTTGGGACTACGAGACCGGGTAACCCACAGGGGACCCCTCCACTTT. It yields the protein CASSLGLRDRVTHRGPLHF.